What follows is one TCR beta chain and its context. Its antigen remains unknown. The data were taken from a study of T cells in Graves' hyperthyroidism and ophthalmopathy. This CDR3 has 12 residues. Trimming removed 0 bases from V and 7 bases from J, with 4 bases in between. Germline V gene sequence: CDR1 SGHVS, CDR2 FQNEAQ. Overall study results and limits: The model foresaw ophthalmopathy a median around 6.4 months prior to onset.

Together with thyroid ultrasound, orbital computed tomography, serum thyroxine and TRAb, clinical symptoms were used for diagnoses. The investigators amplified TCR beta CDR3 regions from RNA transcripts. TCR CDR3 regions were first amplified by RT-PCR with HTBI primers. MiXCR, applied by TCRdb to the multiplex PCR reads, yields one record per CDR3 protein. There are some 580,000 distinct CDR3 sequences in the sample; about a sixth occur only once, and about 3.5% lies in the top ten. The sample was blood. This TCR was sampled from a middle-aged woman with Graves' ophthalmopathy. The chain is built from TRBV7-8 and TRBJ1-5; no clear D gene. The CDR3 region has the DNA TGTGCCAGCAGCTTAGCGTACCAGCCCCAGCATTTT. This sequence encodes CASSLAYQPQHF.